The 21 T cell receptor beta chains below were found in one sample sequenced in a study of cytomegalovirus exposure and HLA in healthy donors. The PCR contained 60 Vbeta and 13 Jbeta primers. Some clones are missing from TCRdb's copy, which holds only in-frame ones; the method was immunoSEQ multiplex PCR. The data hold 200,000 to 250,000 clones, with approximately 80% observed a single time. The sequencing sample was made of PBMCs. These receptors came from an older woman in good health and CMV-seropositive.

This sequence joins TRBV13 and TRBJ1-1, with D perhaps matching TRBD1 (5 bases). V was cut by 7 bases and J by 1 base, with 13 bases left in between. From germline, CDR1 is PRHDT and CDR2 FYEKMQ (reference sequence). CDR3 size: 14 residues. DNA for the CDR3: TGTGCCAGCACCTCCACGGGGGGGAACACTGAAGCTTTCTTT. Translation: CASTSTGGNTEAFF. The full variable domain, its missing parts supplied by reference TRBV13 and TRBJ1-1, is AAGVIQSPRHLIKEKRETATLKCYPIPRHDTVYWYQQGPGQDPQFLISFYEKMQSDKGSIPDRFSAQQFSDYHSELNMSSLELGDSALYFCASTSTGGNTEAFFGQGTRLTVV.

The rearrangement uses TRBV18 and TRBJ2-7, with TRBD2 matching 13 bases. CDR3 length equals 15 residues. Trimming removed 5 bases from V and 6 bases from J; junction bases left unmatched: 7. Germline lookup yields CDR1 KGHSH and CDR2 LQKENI. CDR3 region: CASSFRTSGSGEQYF. The CDR3 DNA reads TGTGCCAGCTCATTCCGGACTAGCGGGAGTGGCGAGCAGTACTTC.

The rearrangement uses TRBV29-1 and TRBJ2-2, with 9 nucleotides matching TRBD1. The CDR3 has 14 amino acids. Germline-derived CDR1 and CDR2 are SQVTM and ANQGSEA. V trimming: 7 bases; J trimming: 1 base; junction bases outside the gene matches: 4. CDR3 sequence reads: CSAPGQGNTGELFF. The CDR3 DNA sequence: TGCAGCGCTCCGGGACAGGGGAACACCGGGGAGCTGTTTTTT.

This chain uses TRBV7-3 with TRBJ1-6; 10 positions match TRBD1. V gave up 4 bases and J gave up 11 bases; unmatched junction bases: 5. The length of the CDR3 is 14 residues. Germline lookup yields CDR1 SGHTA and CDR2 FQGTGA. CDR3 loop: CASSSGTGEAPLHF. The CDR3 coding sequence is TGTGCCAGCAGCTCGGGGACAGGGGAAGCACCCCTCCACTTT. Supplemented by reference TRBV7-3 and TRBJ1-6, the full variable domain reads GAGVSQTPSNKVTEKGKYVELRCDPISGHTALYWYRQSLGQGPEFLIYFQGTGAADDSGLPNDRFFAVRPEGSVSTLKIQRTERGDSAVYLCASSSGTGEAPLHFGNGTRLTVT.

The rearrangement links TRBV30 to TRBJ1-5; 7 bases are a match to TRBD1. Germline-derived CDR1 and CDR2 are GTSNPN and SVGIG (reference sequence). The CDR3 is made up of 18 amino acids. The V and J ends lost 1 base and 6 bases, in that order; junction bases with no gene match: 18. CDR3 protein: CAWSAKALARQGGQPQHF. CDR3 bases: TGTGCCTGGAGTGCCAAAGCTTTGGCCCGACAGGGCGGTCAGCCCCAGCATTTT.

This chain links TRBV29-1 with TRBJ1-2, with D tentatively TRBD1 (5 bases). Germline V CDR1 and CDR2: SQVTM, ANQGSEA. Trimming left V 0 bases short and J 3 bases short, with 14 bases between. The length of the CDR3 is 15 residues. The CDR3 spells CSVEEVAGNDYGYTF. The DNA of the CDR3 is TGCAGCGTTGAAGAGGTGGCAGGGAATGACTATGGCTACACCTTC.

Regarding this clone: This CDR3 is also generated by other DNA sequences in the sample. The gene calls are TRBV6-6 and TRBJ2-7; D gene ambiguous. Germline V lookup: CDR1 MNHNY, CDR2 SVGAGI (reference sequence). The V end lost 5 bases, the J end lost 3 bases, and 8 bases lay between the germline ends. The CDR3 runs 12 residues. CDR3 amino acids: CASSPLHYEQYF. The DNA for the CDR3 is TGTGCCAGCAGTCCCTTACACTACGAGCAGTACTTC.

The chain is built from TRBV5-1 and TRBJ2-5; 9 positions match TRBD1. The V gene's germline CDR1 is SGHRS and CDR2 YFSETQ. After removal of 2 bases from V and 4 bases from J, the junction contained 3 bases not matched to a gene. The CDR3 runs 14 residues. As DNA, the CDR3 is TGCGCCAGCAGCTTAACAGGGGGCTTAGAGACCCAGTACTTC. Amino acids: CASSLTGGLETQYF.

This clone was recorded once. This rearrangement joins TRBV6-5 to TRBJ1-2; D uncertain. Germline CDR1 reads MNHEY; CDR2 reads SVGAGI. The V gene lost 1 base and the J gene lost 3 bases, with 9 bases spanning the gap. CDR3 length: 14 amino acids. CDR3 nucleotide sequence: TGTGCCAGCAGTTACTACCAGGACTACTATGGCTACACCTTC. It specifies CASSYYQDYYGYTF.

Comment on this clone: At one of its ends the junction is not consistent with the germline gene, which may arise from a read error. The gene calls are TRBV27 and TRBJ2-2; 8 nucleotides agree with TRBD1. Germline assignment: CDR1 MNHEY and CDR2 SMNVEV (reference sequence). The CDR3 has 13 residues. Here the CDR3 reads CASRLQGAGELFF. The CDR3, as DNA: TGTGCCAGCCGTTTACAGGGGGCCGGGGAGCTGTTTTTT.

The chain couples TRBV7-3 to TRBJ2-5; D may be TRBD2 (5 bases). This CDR3 comprises 13 residues. Trimming removed 5 bases at V and 4 bases at J, with 11 bases between. The germline gives CDR1 SGHTA, CDR2 FQGTGA. This CDR3 reads CASSPGLGETQYF. The CDR3 nucleotides read TGTGCCAGCAGCCCGGGGTTAGGAGAGACCCAGTACTTC.

This chain links TRBV9 with TRBJ1-3; no clear D gene. There are 12 residues in the CDR3. CDR1 and CDR2 (germline): SGDLS, YYNGEE. V gave up 3 bases and J gave up 1 base, with 2 bases separating them. CDR3 bases: TGTGCCAGCAGCGCGTCTGGAAACACCATATATTTT. Translation: CASSASGNTIYF.

This clone was observed a few times. The chain is built from TRBV9 and TRBJ2-1, with D tentatively TRBD1 (5 bases). V lost 0 bases and J lost 7, with 11 bases in between. CDR1 SGDLS and CDR2 YYNGEE come from the germline V gene. The CDR3 contains 14 residues. The CDR3 spells CASSVDGASNEQFF. The CDR3 DNA sequence: TGTGCCAGCAGCGTAGATGGGGCCAGTAATGAGCAGTTCTTC.

The chain combines TRBV5-8 with TRBJ2-7; the match to TRBD1 covers 7 bases. The germline CDR1 and CDR2 sequences are SGHTS and YDEGEE. The V and J ends lost 2 bases and 2 bases, in that order; junction bases with no gene match: 10. The CDR3 extends over 16 amino acids. This chain's CDR3 is CASSLGDRAYAYEQYF. CDR3 sequence (DNA): TGTGCCAGCAGCTTAGGAGACAGGGCCTATGCCTACGAGCAGTACTTC. The whole variable domain, remainder taken from reference TRBV5-8 and TRBJ2-7, is EAGVTQSPTHLIKTRGQQATLRCSPISGHTSVYWYQQALGLGLQFLLWYDEGEERNRGNFPPRFSGRQFPNYSSELNVNALELEDSALYLCASSLGDRAYAYEQYFGPGTRLTVT.

V usage is TRBV4-1 and J usage is TRBJ1-2; tentative D call: TRBD1 (5 bases). V was clipped by 6 bases and J by 8 bases, with 16 bases between them. The CDR3 is 13 residues long. Germline assignment: CDR1 MGHRA and CDR2 YSYEKL. CDR3 residues: CASRRALAGGYTF. For the CDR3, the DNA is TGCGCCAGCAGACGGGCGCTGGCAGGGGGCTACACCTTC.

J is TRBJ1-4 and V is TRBV19, with 9 nucleotides matching TRBD1. Per the germline V gene, CDR1 is LNHDA and CDR2 is SQIVND (reference sequence). The CDR3 loop spans 15 amino acids. V was pared by 7 bases and J by 7 bases, with 10 bases of the junction left unmatched. The CDR3: CASTAPGTGSEKLFF. The CDR3, as DNA: TGTGCCAGTACCGCTCCCGGGACAGGGAGTGAAAAACTGTTTTTT.

The genes are TRBV30 and TRBJ2-4, with 7 bases aligning to TRBD2. CDR1 is GTSNPN, CDR2 SVGIG, per germline (reference sequence). The length of the CDR3 is 13 residues. J lost 9 bases, V lost 8 bases, and 13 bases had no gene match. CDR3 in amino acids: CARSGTKDGIQYF. As DNA, the CDR3 is TGTGCCCGATCCGGGACTAAAGACGGCATTCAGTACTTC.

The rearrangement joins TRBV18 to TRBJ1-5, with 8 bases matching TRBD1. This CDR3 has 16 amino acids. J lost 0 bases, V lost 5 bases, and 6 bases had no gene match. CDR1 is KGHSH, CDR2 LQKENI, per germline. The CDR3 sequence: CASSSGQGNSNQPQHF. The CDR3 nucleotides read TGTGCCAGCTCATCCGGACAGGGAAATAGCAATCAGCCCCAGCATTTT.

The V call is TRBV18, the J call TRBJ2-7; the match to TRBD1 covers 8 bases. V shed 3 bases, J shed 2 bases, and the junction held 3 bases outside the gene matches. Germline V gene data show CDR1 as KGHSH and CDR2 as LQKENI. The CDR3 covers 14 residues. The CDR3 DNA reads as TGTGCCAGCTCACCGCCGGGACAGGCCTACGAGCAGTACTTC. It codes for CASSPPGQAYEQYF.

This chain uses TRBV6-5 with TRBJ1-5; D call uncertain. CDR1 is MNHEY and CDR2 is SVGAGI in the germline V gene. The V gene lost 5 bases and the J gene lost 9 bases, with 17 bases spanning the gap. CDR3 length: 14 amino acids. CDR3 DNA: TGTGCCAGCAGTCCCCCGGGAGGCTTAGGGCCCCAGCATTTT. Protein sequence: CASSPPGGLGPQHF.

CDR3 sequence (DNA): TGCGCCAGCAGCCAACCCGGACAGACTGGGGCCAACGTCCTGACTTTC. It translates to CASSQPGQTGANVLTF. The chain recombines TRBV4-1 with TRBJ2-6; D is perhaps TRBD1 (6 bases). This CDR3 has 16 amino acids. Germline-derived CDR1 and CDR2 are MGHRA and YSYEKL. Trimming stripped 2 bases from V and 2 bases from J, with 10 bases between.